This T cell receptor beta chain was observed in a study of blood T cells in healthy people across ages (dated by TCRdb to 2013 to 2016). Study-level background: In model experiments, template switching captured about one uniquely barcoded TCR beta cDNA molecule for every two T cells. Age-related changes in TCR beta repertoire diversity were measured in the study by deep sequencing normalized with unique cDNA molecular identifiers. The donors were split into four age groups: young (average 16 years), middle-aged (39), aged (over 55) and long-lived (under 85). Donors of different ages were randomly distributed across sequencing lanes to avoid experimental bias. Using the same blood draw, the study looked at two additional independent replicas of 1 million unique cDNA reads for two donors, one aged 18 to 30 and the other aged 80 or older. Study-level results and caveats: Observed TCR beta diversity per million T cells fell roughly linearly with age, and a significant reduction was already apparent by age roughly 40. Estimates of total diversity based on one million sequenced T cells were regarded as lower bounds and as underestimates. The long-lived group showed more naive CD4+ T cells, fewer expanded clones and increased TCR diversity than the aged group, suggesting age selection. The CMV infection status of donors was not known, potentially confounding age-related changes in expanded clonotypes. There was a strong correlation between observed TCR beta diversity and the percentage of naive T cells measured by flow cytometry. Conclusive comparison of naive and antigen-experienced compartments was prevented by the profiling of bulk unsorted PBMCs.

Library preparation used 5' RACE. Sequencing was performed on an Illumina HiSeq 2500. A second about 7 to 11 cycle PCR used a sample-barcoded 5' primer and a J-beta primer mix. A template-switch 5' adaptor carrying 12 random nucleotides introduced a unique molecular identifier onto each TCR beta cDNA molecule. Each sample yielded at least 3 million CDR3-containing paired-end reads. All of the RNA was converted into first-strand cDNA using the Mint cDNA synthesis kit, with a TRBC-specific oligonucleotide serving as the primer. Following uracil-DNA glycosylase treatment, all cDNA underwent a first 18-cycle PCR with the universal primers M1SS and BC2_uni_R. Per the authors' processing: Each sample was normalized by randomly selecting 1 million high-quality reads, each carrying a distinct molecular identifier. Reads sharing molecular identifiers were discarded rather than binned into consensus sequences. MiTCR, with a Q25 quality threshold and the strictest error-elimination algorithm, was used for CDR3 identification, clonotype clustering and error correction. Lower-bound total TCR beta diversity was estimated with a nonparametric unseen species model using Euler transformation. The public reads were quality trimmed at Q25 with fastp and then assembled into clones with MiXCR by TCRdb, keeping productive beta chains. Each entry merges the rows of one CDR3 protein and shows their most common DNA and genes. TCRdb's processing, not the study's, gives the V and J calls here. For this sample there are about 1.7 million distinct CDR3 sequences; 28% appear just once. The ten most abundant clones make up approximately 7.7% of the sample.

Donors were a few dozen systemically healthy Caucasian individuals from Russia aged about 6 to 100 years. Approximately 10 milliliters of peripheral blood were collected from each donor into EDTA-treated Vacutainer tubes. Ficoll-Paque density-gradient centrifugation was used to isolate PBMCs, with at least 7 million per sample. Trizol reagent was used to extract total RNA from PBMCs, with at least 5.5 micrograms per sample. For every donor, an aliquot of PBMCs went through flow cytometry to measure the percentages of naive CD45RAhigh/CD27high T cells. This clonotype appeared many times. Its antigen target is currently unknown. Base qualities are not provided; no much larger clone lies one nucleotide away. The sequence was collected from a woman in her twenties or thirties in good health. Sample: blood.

The encoded CDR3 is CASSLMDGYYGYTF. In nucleotide form, the sequence is TGTGCCAGCAGCTTAATGGACGGGTACTATGGCTACACCTTC. Rearrangement joined TRBV5-4 to TRBJ1-2; confidence is insufficient to name the D gene. CDR1 SGHNT and CDR2 YYREEE were looked up in the germline V gene (reference sequence). Between the V and J ends, shortened by 2 bases and 3 bases respectively, the junction contains 11 bases. From the cysteine up to the phenylalanine, the CDR3 has a length of 14 residues. The retained sequence is limited to the CDR3, 42 bases, with the frame set at the first base.